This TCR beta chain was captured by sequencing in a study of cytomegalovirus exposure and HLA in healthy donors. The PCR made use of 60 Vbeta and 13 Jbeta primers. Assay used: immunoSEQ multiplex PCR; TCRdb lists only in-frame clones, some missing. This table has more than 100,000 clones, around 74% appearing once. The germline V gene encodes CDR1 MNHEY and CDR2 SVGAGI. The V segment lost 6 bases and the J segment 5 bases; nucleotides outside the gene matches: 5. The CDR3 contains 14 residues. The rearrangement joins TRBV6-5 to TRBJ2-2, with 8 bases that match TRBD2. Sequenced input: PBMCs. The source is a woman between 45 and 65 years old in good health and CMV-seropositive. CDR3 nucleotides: TGTGCCAGCAGACGGGGGGGCCGGACCGGGGAGCTGTTTTTT. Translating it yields CASRRGGRTGELFF.